This is a list of T cell receptor beta chains from one sample in a study of T cell changes during pregnancy in multiple sclerosis. Some clones are missing from TCRdb's copy, which holds only in-frame ones; the method was immunoSEQ multiplex PCR. The data show some 85,000 clones, 90% to 95% seen once. This material consisted of peripheral blood, taken in the second trimester of pregnancy. The receptors were sampled from a female donor with multiple sclerosis, enrolled in a pregnancy study. Each CDR3 is given with its conserved first and last residue. The D gene is left open where the match is weak. Clone size is stated in some rows and not others, as once, few, many or a class when expanded.

CDR3 DNA: TGTGCCAGCAGACCGGGACTTAACCTATACAATGAGCAGTTCTTC
CDR3 protein: CASRPGLNLYNEQFF
J gene: TRBJ2-1
clone size: NA
D gene: NA
V gene: TRBV5-8

CDR3 DNA: TGCGCCAGCAGCTTGAACGCCCAGCGGGGGACCAATGAGCAGTTCTTC
CDR3 protein: CASSLNAQRGTNEQFF
J gene: TRBJ2-1
clone size: NA
D gene: TRBD2
V gene: TRBV5-1

CDR3 DNA: TGTGCCAGCAGCTTGTACAGCGGGAGGGGTTATGAGCAGTTCTTC
CDR3 protein: CASSLYSGRGYEQFF
J gene: TRBJ2-1
clone size: NA
D gene: TRBD2
V gene: TRBV11-1

CDR3 DNA: TGTGCCAGCAGTCCCCTCGGGACTAGCGGGAGGGGCGCCGAGCAGTACTTC
CDR3 protein: CASSPLGTSGRGAEQYF
J gene: TRBJ2-7
clone size: NA
D gene: TRBD2
V gene: TRBV27

CDR3 DNA: TGTGCCAGCAGCTCACCTAGGGGAGGGGCAAACACTGAAGCTTTCTTT
CDR3 protein: CASSSPRGGANTEAFF
J gene: TRBJ1-1
clone size: NA
D gene: NA
V gene: TRBV5-4

CDR3 DNA: TGTGCCAGCTCACCACTTCAGGGGATTTATGGCTACACCTTC
CDR3 protein: CASSPLQGIYGYTF
J gene: TRBJ1-2
clone size: NA
D gene: NA
V gene: TRBV18

CDR3 DNA: TGTGCCAGCAGTGCCCGGGACAGGGAGGGACTAGCCTCCTACGAGCAGTACTTC
CDR3 protein: CASSARDREGLASYEQYF
J gene: TRBJ2-7
clone size: once
D gene: NA
V gene: TRBV6-1

CDR3 DNA: TGTGCCAGCAGCCAAGATCTGCGGGCCGGGGAGCTGTTTTTT
CDR3 protein: CASSQDLRAGELFF
J gene: TRBJ2-2
clone size: NA
D gene: NA
V gene: TRBV4-2

CDR3 DNA: TGTGCCAGTAGCACCCTAGCGGGAGGGAACACCGGGGAGCTGTTTTTT
CDR3 protein: CASSTLAGGNTGELFF
J gene: TRBJ2-2
clone size: NA
D gene: TRBD2
V gene: TRBV19

CDR3 DNA: TGTGCCAGCTCACCCCGCCTCAGGGGCGGTAATCAGCCCCAGCATTTT
CDR3 protein: CASSPRLRGGNQPQHF
J gene: TRBJ1-5
clone size: NA
D gene: NA
V gene: TRBV18

CDR3 DNA: TGTGCCAGCAGCCAGACAGGGCTACAGAGCTCCTACAATGAGCAGTTCTTC
CDR3 protein: CASSQTGLQSSYNEQFF
J gene: TRBJ2-1
clone size: NA
D gene: TRBD1
V gene: TRBV13

CDR3 DNA: TGTGCCAGCAGGGGACAGGGGAGATTCTCTGGAAACACCATATATTTT
CDR3 protein: CASRGQGRFSGNTIYF
J gene: TRBJ1-3
clone size: NA
D gene: TRBD1
V gene: TRBV11-2

CDR3 DNA: TGTGCCAGCAGTTTTCGCGGGGGGTTCTACGAGCAGTACTTC
CDR3 protein: CASSFRGGFYEQYF
J gene: TRBJ2-7
clone size: NA
D gene: TRBD2
V gene: TRBV27

CDR3 DNA: TGTGCCAGCAGCTTAGGCCGAAGACAATCAAACTATGGCTACACCTTC
CDR3 protein: CASSLGRRQSNYGYTF
J gene: TRBJ1-2
clone size: NA
D gene: NA
V gene: TRBV7-2

CDR3 DNA: TGCGCCAGCAGCCCGGACTCTCGGACTGCACAAGAGACCCAGTACTTC
CDR3 protein: CASSPDSRTAQETQYF
J gene: TRBJ2-5
clone size: NA
D gene: NA
V gene: TRBV5-1

CDR3 DNA: TGCAGCGTCCAGGGAGGGCCCACCCTTAGCTCCTACGAGCAGTACTTC
CDR3 protein: CSVQGGPTLSSYEQYF
J gene: TRBJ2-7
clone size: NA
D gene: TRBD2
V gene: TRBV29-1

CDR3 DNA: TGTGCCAGCAGCTACCCGACAGGTACCTCTGGGGCCAACGTCCTGACTTTC
CDR3 protein: CASSYPTGTSGANVLTF
J gene: TRBJ2-6
clone size: NA
D gene: NA
V gene: TRBV7-9

CDR3 DNA: TGTGCCACCAGCGAAAAAATTGGAGGAAACATTCAGTACTTC
CDR3 protein: CATSEKIGGNIQYF
J gene: TRBJ2-4
clone size: NA
D gene: NA
V gene: TRBV15

CDR3 DNA: TGTGCCAGCAGCTTAGAAGAGGGTCAGCCCCAGCATTTT
CDR3 protein: CASSLEEGQPQHF
J gene: TRBJ1-5
clone size: NA
D gene: NA
V gene: TRBV7-7

CDR3 DNA: TGCGCCAGCAGCCAAGAAAGCCTAGCGGGGTCCGGGGGCGGGGAGCTGTTTTTT
CDR3 protein: CASSQESLAGSGGGELFF
J gene: TRBJ2-2
clone size: NA
D gene: TRBD2
V gene: TRBV4-1

CDR3 DNA: TGCGCCAGCAGCCTGACAGCTAACTATGGCTACACCTTC
CDR3 protein: CASSLTANYGYTF
J gene: TRBJ1-2
clone size: NA
D gene: NA
V gene: TRBV5-1

CDR3 DNA: TGTGCCAGCAGCTTGTATCTGGGACTAGCGGATCTCTCCTACGAGCAGTACTTC
CDR3 protein: CASSLYLGLADLSYEQYF
J gene: TRBJ2-7
clone size: NA
D gene: TRBD2
V gene: TRBV5-5

CDR3 DNA: TGTGCCAGCAGCGTACGGCTAGCGGATAACACCGGGGAGCTGTTTTTT
CDR3 protein: CASSVRLADNTGELFF
J gene: TRBJ2-2
clone size: NA
D gene: TRBD2
V gene: TRBV9

CDR3 DNA: TGTGCCAGCAGGTTCGACCAGGGATCTAACTATGGCTACACCTTC
CDR3 protein: CASRFDQGSNYGYTF
J gene: TRBJ1-2
clone size: NA
D gene: NA
V gene: TRBV6-6

CDR3 DNA: TGTGCCAGCAGTGAAGGTGGGACAGGGAGGTGGGAGACCCAGTACTTC
CDR3 protein: CASSEGGTGRWETQYF
J gene: TRBJ2-5
clone size: NA
D gene: TRBD1
V gene: TRBV25-1

CDR3 DNA: TGTGCCAGCAGTGAGGAGCAAGGTAGAGGTGAGCAGTTCTTC
CDR3 protein: CASSEEQGRGEQFF
J gene: TRBJ2-1
clone size: NA
D gene: NA
V gene: TRBV2

CDR3 DNA: TGTGCCAGTAAGGAGGGTTTGGACACAGATACGCAGTATTTT
CDR3 protein: CASKEGLDTDTQYF
J gene: TRBJ2-3
clone size: NA
D gene: NA
V gene: TRBV19

CDR3 DNA: TGTGCCAGCAGCTTAGGCGGGAAGAAGAGCTCCTACGAGCAGTACTTC
CDR3 protein: CASSLGGKKSSYEQYF
J gene: TRBJ2-7
clone size: NA
D gene: NA
V gene: TRBV11-2

CDR3 DNA: TGTGCCAGCAGCTTATCTGCAGGTTACTACGAGCAGTACTTC
CDR3 protein: CASSLSAGYYEQYF
J gene: TRBJ2-7
clone size: NA
D gene: NA
V gene: TRBV7-6

CDR3 DNA: TGTGCCAGCAGCTCCACTACCGGGGAGCTGTTTTTT
CDR3 protein: CASSSTTGELFF
J gene: TRBJ2-2
clone size: NA
D gene: NA
V gene: TRBV13

CDR3 DNA: TGCGCCAGCAGCTCCCTCTCAGGGGATTACAACGAGCAGTACTTC
CDR3 protein: CASSSLSGDYNEQYF
J gene: TRBJ2-7
clone size: once
D gene: NA
V gene: TRBV5-1

CDR3 DNA: TGTGCCAGCAGCATACGGACAGCTCAAAACACCGGGGAGCTGTTTTTT
CDR3 protein: CASSIRTAQNTGELFF
J gene: TRBJ2-2
clone size: NA
D gene: NA
V gene: TRBV7-8

CDR3 DNA: TGTGCCAGCAGTTCGGGACAGAGGAAAGCTTTCTTT
CDR3 protein: CASSSGQRKAFF
J gene: TRBJ1-1
clone size: NA
D gene: TRBD1
V gene: TRBV27

CDR3 DNA: TGTGCCAGCAGGGCCTATGGCTACACCTTC
CDR3 protein: CASRAYGYTF
J gene: TRBJ1-2
clone size: NA
D gene: NA
V gene: TRBV2

CDR3 DNA: TGCAGTGCCGGGAGGACAGATACGCAGTATTTT
CDR3 protein: CSAGRTDTQYF
J gene: TRBJ2-3
clone size: NA
D gene: TRBD2
V gene: TRBV20-1

CDR3 DNA: TGTGCCATCAGTGAGTCACTAGCGGGAGATCTGCAGAACAATGAGCAGTTCTTC
CDR3 protein: CAISESLAGDLQNNEQFF
J gene: TRBJ2-1
clone size: NA
D gene: TRBD2
V gene: TRBV10-3

CDR3 DNA: TGTGCCAGCAGTTTCGGGACTATATCCTACAATGAGCAGTTCTTC
CDR3 protein: CASSFGTISYNEQFF
J gene: TRBJ2-1
clone size: NA
D gene: TRBD2
V gene: TRBV25-1

CDR3 DNA: TGTGCCACTCGAAGCGGGGACCGTAAAGCTTTCTTT
CDR3 protein: CATRSGDRKAFF
J gene: TRBJ1-1
clone size: NA
D gene: NA
V gene: TRBV28

CDR3 DNA: TGTGCCAGCAGTGGACCGGACAGGTCCTACGAGCAGTACTTC
CDR3 protein: CASSGPDRSYEQYF
J gene: TRBJ2-7
clone size: NA
D gene: TRBD1
V gene: TRBV6-1

CDR3 DNA: TGTGCCAGCAGCGTAGACGGGCAAGAGACCCAGTACTTC
CDR3 protein: CASSVDGQETQYF
J gene: TRBJ2-5
clone size: NA
D gene: NA
V gene: TRBV9

CDR3 DNA: TGTGCCAGTAGTATACCGGGGGGTCGTGGGGGGAATGAGCAGTTCTTC
CDR3 protein: CASSIPGGRGGNEQFF
J gene: TRBJ2-1
clone size: NA
D gene: TRBD2
V gene: TRBV19

CDR3 DNA: TGTGCCTGGAGTGTACAGGGGAATCAGCCCCAGCATTTT
CDR3 protein: CAWSVQGNQPQHF
J gene: TRBJ1-5
clone size: NA
D gene: TRBD1
V gene: TRBV30

CDR3 DNA: TGTGCCAGTAGTATAGATATTTCACGTAGCTCCTACGAGCAGTACTTC
CDR3 protein: CASSIDISRSSYEQYF
J gene: TRBJ2-7
clone size: once
D gene: NA
V gene: TRBV19

CDR3 DNA: TGTGCCAGCAGCCTCGGGACTAGCGGGAGCTACGAGCAGTACTTC
CDR3 protein: CASSLGTSGSYEQYF
J gene: TRBJ2-7
clone size: NA
D gene: TRBD2
V gene: TRBV7-6

CDR3 DNA: TGTGCCAGTGCCCCGGACTACTCCTACGAGCAGTACTTC
CDR3 protein: CASAPDYSYEQYF
J gene: TRBJ2-7
clone size: NA
D gene: NA
V gene: TRBV19

CDR3 DNA: TGTGCCAGCAGCGACCGTAGCAATCAGCCCCAGCATTTT
CDR3 protein: CASSDRSNQPQHF
J gene: TRBJ1-5
clone size: NA
D gene: NA
V gene: TRBV18

CDR3 DNA: TGTGCCAGCAGCTTCGAATTGGGCGGGAGGGCAGGAACCGGGGAGCTGTTTTTT
CDR3 protein: CASSFELGGRAGTGELFF
J gene: TRBJ2-2
clone size: once
D gene: TRBD2
V gene: TRBV7-9